This T cell receptor beta chain emerged from a study of regulatory T cells in long-lasting Graves disease. Study-wide findings and caveats: Favored gene segments in persistent disease were TRBV28, TRBJ1-2 and TRBJ2-5. Relative to newly diagnosed Graves' patients, persistent ones had lower TCR diversity.

The table lists this clonotype with many counts. The target antigen is unknown. Deletions cut 5 bases from V and 2 bases from J, with 10 bases between. This CDR3 has 13 residues. For TCR beta, libraries came from iRepertoire HTBI primers and Arm-PCR of CDR3 regions. TCRdb reanalysed the multiplex PCR reads using MiXCR and keeps one entry per CDR3 protein. The data contain about 300,000 distinct CDR3 sequences, over 15% of them seen just once; the ten biggest clones take up less than 45%. Time point specified: newly diagnosed GD, antithyroid drugs for less than 3 months. The TCR library was made from RNA extracted from PBMCs.

Sequences were derived from peripheral blood mononuclear cells (PBMCs), sampled at new diagnosis, from a patient treated with antithyroid drugs. The rearrangement joins TRBV12-3 or TRBV12-4 to TRBJ2-7, with D unclear. This TCR came from a female donor with Graves disease. In nucleotides, the CDR3 is TGTGCCAGCAGTCCCACCCTTACCTACGAGCAGTACTTC. Its protein is CASSPTLTYEQYF.